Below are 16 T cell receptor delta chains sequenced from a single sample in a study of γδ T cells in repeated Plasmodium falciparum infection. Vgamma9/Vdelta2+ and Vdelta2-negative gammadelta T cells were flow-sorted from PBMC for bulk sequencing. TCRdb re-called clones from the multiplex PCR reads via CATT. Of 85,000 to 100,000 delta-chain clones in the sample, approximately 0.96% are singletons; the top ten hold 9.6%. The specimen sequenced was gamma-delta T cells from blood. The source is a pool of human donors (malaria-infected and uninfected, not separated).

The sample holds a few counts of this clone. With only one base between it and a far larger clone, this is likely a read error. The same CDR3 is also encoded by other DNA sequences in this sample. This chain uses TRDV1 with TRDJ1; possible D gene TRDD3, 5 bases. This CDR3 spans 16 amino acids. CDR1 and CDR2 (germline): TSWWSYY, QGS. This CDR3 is CALGELIPQKEGKLIF. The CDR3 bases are TGTGCGCTTGGGGAACTTATCCCCCAAAAGGAGGGTAAACTCATCTTT.

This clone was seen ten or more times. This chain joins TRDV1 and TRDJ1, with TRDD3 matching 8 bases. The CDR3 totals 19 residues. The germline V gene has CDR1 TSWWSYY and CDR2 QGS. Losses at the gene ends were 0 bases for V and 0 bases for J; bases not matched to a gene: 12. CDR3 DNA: TGTGCTCTTGGGGAACTTCCTACGCTCTGGGGGACCGACACCGATAAACTCATCTTT. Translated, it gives CALGELPTLWGTDTDKLIF.

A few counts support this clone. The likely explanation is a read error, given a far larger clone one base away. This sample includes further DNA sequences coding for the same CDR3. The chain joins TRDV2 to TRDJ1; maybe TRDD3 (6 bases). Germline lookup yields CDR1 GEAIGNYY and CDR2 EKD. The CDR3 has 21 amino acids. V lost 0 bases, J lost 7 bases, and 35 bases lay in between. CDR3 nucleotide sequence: TGTGCCTGTGACACCGATAACGGTTCTGGGGACTGCGGCCATCCCCTGGGTAAACTCATCTTT. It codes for CACDTDNGSGDCGHPLGKLIF.

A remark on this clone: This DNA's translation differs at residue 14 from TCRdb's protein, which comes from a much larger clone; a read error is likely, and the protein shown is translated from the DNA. CDR3: CACDTVTGGQTYTGKLIF. The CDR3 bases are TGTGCCTGTGACACGGTTACTGGGGGACAGACATACACCGGTAAACTCATCTTT. The chain uses TRDV2 and TRDJ1; 9 bases map to TRDD3. CDR1 is GEAIGNYY and CDR2 is EKD in the germline V gene. The length of the CDR3 is 18 residues.

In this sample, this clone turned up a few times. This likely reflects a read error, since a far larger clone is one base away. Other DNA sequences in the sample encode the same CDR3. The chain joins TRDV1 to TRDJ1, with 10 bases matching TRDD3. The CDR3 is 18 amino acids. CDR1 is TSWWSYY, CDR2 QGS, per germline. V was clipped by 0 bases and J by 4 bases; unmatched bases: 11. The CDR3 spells CALGELPWGINRIDKLIF. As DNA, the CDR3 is TGTGCTCTTGGGGAACTTCCCTGGGGGATAAATAGAATCGATAAACTCATCTTT.

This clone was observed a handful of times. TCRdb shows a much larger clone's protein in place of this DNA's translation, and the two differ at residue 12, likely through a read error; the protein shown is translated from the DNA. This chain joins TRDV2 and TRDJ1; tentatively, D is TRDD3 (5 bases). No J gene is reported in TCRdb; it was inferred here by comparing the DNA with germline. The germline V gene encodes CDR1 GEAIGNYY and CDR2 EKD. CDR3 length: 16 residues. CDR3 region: CACDTVLRTGTVKLIF. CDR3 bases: TGTGCCTGTGACACCGTTCTCCGTACGGGGACCGTTAAACTCATCTTT.

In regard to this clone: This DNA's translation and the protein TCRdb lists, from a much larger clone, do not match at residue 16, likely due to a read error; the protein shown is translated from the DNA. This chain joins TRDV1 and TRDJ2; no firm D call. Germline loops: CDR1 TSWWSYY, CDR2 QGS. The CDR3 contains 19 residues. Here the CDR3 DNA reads TGTGCTCTTGGGGAACCCCTAGGTTCTAGGGTTTATTTGACAGCAAAACTCTTCTTT. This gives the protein CALGEPLGSRVYLTAKLFF.

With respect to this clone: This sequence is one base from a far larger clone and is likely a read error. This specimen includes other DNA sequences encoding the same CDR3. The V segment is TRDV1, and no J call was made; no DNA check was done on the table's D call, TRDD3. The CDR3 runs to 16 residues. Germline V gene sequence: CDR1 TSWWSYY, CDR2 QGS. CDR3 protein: CALGLGTGGCADKLIF. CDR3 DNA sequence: TGTGCTCTGGGACTAGGGACTGGGGGATGCGCCGATAAACTCATCTTC.

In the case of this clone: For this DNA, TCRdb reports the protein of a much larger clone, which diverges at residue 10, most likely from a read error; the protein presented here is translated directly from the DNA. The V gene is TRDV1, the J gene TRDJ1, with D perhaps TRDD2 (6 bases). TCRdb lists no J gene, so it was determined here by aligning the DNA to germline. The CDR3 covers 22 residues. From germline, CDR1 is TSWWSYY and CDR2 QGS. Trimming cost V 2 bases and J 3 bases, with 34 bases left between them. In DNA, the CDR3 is TGTGCTCTTGGGGAATTAATGAGTAATTCCTTCCGGGGGTACTCCGGCGCCGATAAACTCATCTTT. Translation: CALGELMSNSFRGYSGADKLIF.

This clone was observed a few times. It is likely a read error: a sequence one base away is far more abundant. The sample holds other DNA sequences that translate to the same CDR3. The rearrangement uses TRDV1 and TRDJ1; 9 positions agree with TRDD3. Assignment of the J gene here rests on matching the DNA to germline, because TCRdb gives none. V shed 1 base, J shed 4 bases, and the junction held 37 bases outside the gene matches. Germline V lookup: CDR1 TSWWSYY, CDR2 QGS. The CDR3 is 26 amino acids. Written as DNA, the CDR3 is TGTGCTCTTGGGGAACGATCCTTCCCAAAGACCCAAGTGTTACTGGGGGAATGTCGGGCGAACGATAAACTCATCTTT. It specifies CALGERSFPKTQVLLGECRANDKLIF.

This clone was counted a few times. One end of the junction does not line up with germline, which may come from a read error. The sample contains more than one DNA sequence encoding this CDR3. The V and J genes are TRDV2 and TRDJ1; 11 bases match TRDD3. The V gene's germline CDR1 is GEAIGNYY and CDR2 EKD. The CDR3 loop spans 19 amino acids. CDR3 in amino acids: CACDTPWKVGDTYTDKLIF. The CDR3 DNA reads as TGTGCCTGCGACACGCCGTGGAAGGTGGGGGATACGTACACCGATAAACTCATCTTT.

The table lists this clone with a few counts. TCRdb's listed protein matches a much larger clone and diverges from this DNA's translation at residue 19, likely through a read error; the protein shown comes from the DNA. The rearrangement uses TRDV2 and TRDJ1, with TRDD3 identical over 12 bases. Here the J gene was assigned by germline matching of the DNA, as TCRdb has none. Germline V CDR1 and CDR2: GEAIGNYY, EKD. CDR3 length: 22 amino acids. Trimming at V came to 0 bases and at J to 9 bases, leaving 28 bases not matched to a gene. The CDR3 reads CACDTVSGGYEKNLGQRDELIF. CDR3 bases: TGTGCCTGTGACACCGTTTCTGGGGGATACGAGAAAAACTTGGGCCAACGAGATGAACTCATCTTT.

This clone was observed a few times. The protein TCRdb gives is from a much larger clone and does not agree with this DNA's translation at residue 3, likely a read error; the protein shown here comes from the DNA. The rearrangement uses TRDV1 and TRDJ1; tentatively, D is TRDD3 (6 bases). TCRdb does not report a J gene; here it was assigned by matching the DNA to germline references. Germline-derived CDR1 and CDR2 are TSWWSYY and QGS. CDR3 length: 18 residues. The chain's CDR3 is CAPGEYTYVWVYTDKLIF. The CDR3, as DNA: TGTGCTCCTGGGGAATACACCTACGTTTGGGTTTACACCGATAAACTCATCTTT.

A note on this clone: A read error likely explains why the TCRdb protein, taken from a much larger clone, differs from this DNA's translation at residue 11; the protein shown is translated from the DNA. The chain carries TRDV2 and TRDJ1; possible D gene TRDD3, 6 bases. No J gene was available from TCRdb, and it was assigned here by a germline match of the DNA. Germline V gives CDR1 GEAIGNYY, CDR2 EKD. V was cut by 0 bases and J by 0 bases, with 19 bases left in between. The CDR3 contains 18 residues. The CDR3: CACDTDGGNPSYTDKLIF. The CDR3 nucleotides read TGTGCCTGTGACACCGACGGGGGAAACCCCTCTTACACCGATAAACTCATCTTT.

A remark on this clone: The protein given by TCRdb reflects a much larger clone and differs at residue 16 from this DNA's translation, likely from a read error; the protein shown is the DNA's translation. CDR3 nucleotide sequence: TGTGCTCTTGGGGAACGGGCGGTAAGGAACCTAGGCCTACTGGGGAATACTTACACCGATAAACTCATCTTT. Its translation: CALGERAVRNLGLLGNTYTDKLIF. The chain uses TRDV1 and TRDJ1; TRDD3 matches 7 bases. Here the J gene was assigned by germline matching of the DNA, as TCRdb has none. The V segment lost 1 base and the J segment 0 bases; nucleotides outside the gene matches: 29. Germline V gene data show CDR1 as TSWWSYY and CDR2 as QGS. The CDR3 is 24 amino acids.

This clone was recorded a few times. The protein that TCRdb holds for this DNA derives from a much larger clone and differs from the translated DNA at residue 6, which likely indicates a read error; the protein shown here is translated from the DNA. CDR3 protein: CALGEGFPTTGSRDKLIF. For the CDR3, the DNA is TGTGCTCTTGGGGAAGGATTTCCTACGACCGGGTCTCGCGATAAACTCATCTTT. J is TRDJ1 and V is TRDV1; TRDD2 matches 7 bases. CDR3 length equals 18 residues. Germline V gene lookup returns CDR1 TSWWSYY and CDR2 QGS. After removal of 2 bases from V and 4 bases from J, the junction contained 16 bases not matched to a gene.